This TCR beta chain was found in a study of blood T cell repertoires in COVID-19. Per germline, CDR1 MGHDK and CDR2 SYGVNS. Germline trimming cut 5 bases from V and 3 bases from J; bases unmatched to any gene: 2. The CDR3 has 13 residues. The data were produced by immunoSEQ multiplex PCR, yet TCRdb's version contains in-frame clones alone and is incomplete. The sample includes around 150,000 clones, about 82% of them seen just once. Recovered participants had two consecutive negative NP/OP PCR tests, healthcare professional clearance, or symptom resolution. The sequence was collected from a woman aged 40 to 50 who had recovered from COVID-19. Specimen: PBMCs or T cells enriched from blood (not recorded which). The chain couples TRBV25-1 to TRBJ2-7; 9 bases fit TRBD1. In DNA, the CDR3 is TGTGCCAGCAGTATGACAGGGGGCTACGAGCAGTACTTC. This translates into CASSMTGGYEQYF.